This T cell receptor beta chain was sequenced for a study of ipilimumab plus nivolumab after autologous stem cell transplantation. Study information: Patients received a median of roughly five ipilimumab and about 8 nivolumab doses.

Patients got ipilimumab 1 mg/kg beginning 14 to 28 days post-transplant. Patients got 3 mg/kg IV nivolumab weeks 1, 4, 7, 10, then biweekly through week 26. Points on this clone: Its antigen remains unknown.

The study's findings and limits: The authors say TCR, Treg and microbiome findings warrant further study.

The CDR3 loop spans 13 amino acids. Looked up from germline, CDR1 is SGHRS and CDR2 is YFSETQ. The junction had 2 bases not matched to a gene; V was cut back by 4 bases and J by 1 base. Sequencing used immunoSEQ multiplex PCR; TCRdb keeps in-frame clones, though not all of them. Of fewer than 45,000 clones listed, 80% to 95% are singletons. This sequence originates from a male donor with multiple myeloma. Sequencing was performed on PBMCs, taken in a trial of ipilimumab plus nivolumab as post-transplant consolidation. This chain links TRBV5-1 with TRBJ2-7; 7 bases are shared with TRBD1. CDR3 amino acids: CASSPDRSYEQYF. CDR3 in DNA: TGCGCCAGCAGCCCGGACAGGTCCTACGAGCAGTACTTC.